The clone carrying this T cell receptor beta chain has just a few counts. This entry comes from a study of Graves' ophthalmopathy and Graves' hyperthyroidism. The CDR3 has 14 residues. CDR1 and CDR2 (germline): DFQATT, SNEGSKA (reference sequence). The J segment lost 5 bases and the V segment lost 6 bases, leaving 6 bases of the junction unmatched. The TCR beta CDR3 regions underwent amplification from RNA transcripts. An opening RT-PCR round employed HTBI primers and preceded a second-round multiplex PCR. TCRdb re-analysed the multiplex PCR reads in MiXCR, keeping a single row per CDR3 protein. The sample carries 200,000 to 300,000 distinct CDR3 sequences, 40% to 50% recorded once.

This clonotype was obtained from an adult man with Graves' ophthalmopathy. The rearrangement links TRBV20-1 to TRBJ2-5, with 13 nucleotides matching TRBD2. The specimen sequenced was peripheral blood. The CDR3 nucleotides are TGCAGTGCGCGGACTAGCGGGGGAAGGGAGACCCAGTACTTC. As protein: CSARTSGGRETQYF.